The source of this T cell receptor (beta chain) is a study of response to subunit inactivated influenza vaccine. CDR1 GTSNPN and CDR2 SVGIG come from the germline V gene (reference sequence). The CDR3 runs to 15 residues. The V gene end was trimmed by 2 bases and the J gene end by 6 bases; junction bases not matched to a gene: 6. Comments on this clonotype: Its specificity is unknown.

General study findings and limits: Every seasonal influenza vaccination brings in few new T cells, the authors suggested.

One entry per CDR3 protein results from TCRdb running MiXCR on the RT-PCR reads. The sample lists over 150,000 distinct CDR3 sequences, around a tenth occurring once. The material sequenced was non-naive T cells sorted from PBMCs, taken on the day of vaccination. The V and J genes are TRBV30 and TRBJ2-7; 14 nucleotides align to TRBD2. This TCR was sampled from a middle-aged man who received an inactivated influenza vaccine. CDR3 sequence reads: CAWSPGLAGVFEQYF. The CDR3 nucleotides are TGTGCCTGGAGTCCGGGACTAGCGGGAGTATTCGAGCAGTACTTC.